This TCR beta chain was found in a study of early T cells in non-severe SARS-CoV-2 infection. On the study more broadly: Unsorted whole blood bulk RNA was sequenced, with unpaired chains. Study conclusions and caveats: Missing private and CD4 specificities, VDJdb matching favored anti-spike CD8 responses.

Molecules of cDNA were individually given unique molecular identifiers that were attached to them. TCRdb fed the 5' RACE reads into MiXCR, producing one record per CDR3 protein. The table includes some 30,000 distinct CDR3 sequences, roughly 6.6% detected once. Germline CDR1 and CDR2: SQVTM and ANQGSEA. Trimming pared 6 bases from V and 0 bases from J, leaving 8 bases between. This CDR3 has 12 residues. This clonotype appeared a few times. Its antigen is unknown. The V and J genes are TRBV29-1 and TRBJ1-1; no clear D. Sequenced input: whole blood. The sequence was collected from an adult who was a healthcare worker with PCR-confirmed SARS-CoV-2 infection or an uninfected control (not recorded which). This chain's CDR3 is CSVCGMNTEAFF. The CDR3 coding sequence is TGCAGCGTCTGTGGGATGAACACTGAAGCTTTCTTT.